The 2 T cell receptor beta chains reported below all come from one sample, sequenced in a study of T cell responses to AZD1222 COVID-19 vaccine. The assay was immunoSEQ multiplex PCR, and TCRdb's table has in-frame clones only and misses some. The sample records roughly 110,000 clones, approximately 90% being singletons. Material: peripheral blood, obtained on day 0 of AZD1222 vaccination. The origin of the receptors is an adult in good health.

The chain uses TRBV4-3 and TRBJ2-7, with D tentatively TRBD2 (5 bases). Germline CDR1 reads LGHNA; CDR2 reads YSLEER. The CDR3 consists of 14 residues. V was shortened by 0 bases and J by 7 bases, with 13 bases between the two germline ends. The CDR3 spells CASSQEPSRREQYF. In DNA form, the CDR3 reads TGCGCCAGCAGCCAAGAACCTTCCAGGAGGGAGCAGTACTTC.

V usage is TRBV7-3 and J usage is TRBJ1-2, with 8 bases that match TRBD1. Germline assignment: CDR1 SGHTA and CDR2 FQGTGA. The V and J ends lost 4 bases and 8 bases, in that order; junction bases with no gene match: 3. CDR3 length: 12 amino acids. The CDR3, as DNA: TGTGCCAGCAGCTCCGGGACAGGAGGCTACACCTTC. It translates to CASSSGTGGYTF. The complete variable domain, with remaining parts taken from reference TRBV7-3 and TRBJ1-2, reads GAGVSQTPSNKVTEKGKYVELRCDPISGHTALYWYRQSLGQGPEFLIYFQGTGAADDSGLPNDRFFAVRPEGSVSTLKIQRTERGDSAVYLCASSSGTGGYTFGSGTRLTVV.